What follows are 25 T cell receptor beta chains derived from one specimen sequenced in a study of T cells expressing NK-cell markers. TCRdb derives one entry per CDR3 protein from the 5' RACE reads, leaving out DNA. Its clone listing holds 500,000 to 700,000 distinct CDR3 sequences. The source material was blood T cells: a sorted CD56 or NKG2C T cell subset, CD4+ or CD8+ T cells, or bulk PBMC T cells (not recorded which). Source of these receptors: a man aged 18 to 29 in good health.

This chain joins TRBV10-3 and TRBJ2-7. The CDR3 has 15 residues. The germline V gene encodes CDR1 ENHRY and CDR2 SYGVKD. The CDR3 here is CAISEGTLSSYEQYF.

The rearrangement links TRBV30 to TRBJ1-1; TCRdb's D gene call, TRBD1, goes unchecked for lack of DNA. The CDR3 runs to 12 residues. CDR1 GTSNPN and CDR2 SVGIG come from the germline V gene (reference sequence). CDR3 sequence reads: CALGQGNTEAFF.

The chain recombines TRBV4-2 with TRBJ2-2; TCRdb names TRBD1, which stays unverified in the absence of DNA. This CDR3 is 18 amino acids long. Germline CDR1 LGHNA, CDR2 YNFKEQ. The CDR3 loop reads CASSQEVYGTGRTGELFF.

The chain combines TRBV6-1 with TRBJ2-1; the TRBD1 assignment by TCRdb is unverifiable without DNA. From germline, CDR1 is MNHNS and CDR2 SASEGT. The CDR3 has 15 residues. CDR3 loop: CASSKGTGGDNEQFF.

The rearrangement joins TRBV6-1 to TRBJ2-3. This CDR3 is built from 16 residues. The germline V gene encodes CDR1 MNHNS and CDR2 SASEGT. This CDR3 reads CASSEDQRLPQDTQYF.

This chain uses TRBV20-1 with TRBJ2-5. Germline lookup yields CDR1 DFQATT and CDR2 SNEGSKA (reference sequence). The length of the CDR3 is 14 residues. The CDR3 sequence is CSARDMGIRETQYF.

The CDR3 loop is CASSPKSLENNEQFF. The V and J genes are TRBV5-5 and TRBJ2-1. The CDR3 totals 15 residues. Germline CDR1 is SGHKS and CDR2 is YYEKEE (reference sequence).

This chain connects TRBV3-1 to TRBJ2-2; there is no DNA to check the TCRdb D call of TRBD1. The CDR3 has 16 amino acids. CDR1 is LGHDT and CDR2 is YNNKEL in the germline V gene (reference sequence). CDR3 protein: CASIGRTGGRTGELFF.

The chain links TRBV4-2 to TRBJ2-3; the TCRdb D gene call, TRBD2, has no DNA to confirm it. The V gene's germline CDR1 is LGHNA and CDR2 YNFKEQ. This CDR3 has 17 amino acids. The chain's CDR3 is CASSQVPSGGYTDTQYF.

The CDR3 reads CASSLYPGLAYEQFF. This rearrangement joins TRBV11-2 to TRBJ2-1; with no DNA, the TCRdb D assignment of TRBD2 cannot be verified. Germline V CDR1 and CDR2: SGHAT, FQNNGV. The CDR3 totals 15 residues.

The chain combines TRBV5-1 with TRBJ2-7; the D call from TCRdb, TRBD2, cannot be confirmed without DNA. The CDR3 totals 16 residues. CDR1 and CDR2 from the germline V gene are SGHRS and YFSETQ. The CDR3 sequence: CASSLGGLAGTYEQYF. Full variable domain (rest looked up from reference TRBV5-1 and TRBJ2-7): KAGVTQTPRYLIKTRGQQVTLSCSPISGHRSVSWYQQTPGQGLQFLFEYFSETQRNKGNFPGRFSGRQFSNSRSEMNVSTLELGDSALYLCASSLGGLAGTYEQYFGPGTRLTVT.

The chain employs TRBV27 and TRBJ2-7. This CDR3 region has 13 residues. The germline gives CDR1 MNHEY, CDR2 SMNVEV (reference sequence). The CDR3 reads CASSGDGSYEQYF.

The rearrangement links TRBV4-1 to TRBJ2-3; absent DNA, TCRdb's TRBD2 call cannot be checked. CDR1 is MGHRA and CDR2 is YSYEKL in the germline V gene. This CDR3 region has 16 residues. The CDR3 here is CASSQVSSYESDTQYF.

This chain joins TRBV7-9 and TRBJ1-1. The CDR3 extends over 14 amino acids. CDR1 SEHNR and CDR2 FQNEAQ come from the germline V gene (reference sequence). The CDR3 region is CASSLPGTPTEAFF.

The chain joins TRBV10-3 to TRBJ2-5; the TCRdb D gene call, TRBD1, has no DNA to confirm it. Germline CDR1 and CDR2: ENHRY and SYGVKD. This CDR3 contains 17 residues. Here the CDR3 reads CAISDPILTGPQETQYF.

The CDR3 region is CASSFWDRANTEAFF. The chain combines TRBV7-9 with TRBJ1-1; the D call of TRBD1 rests on TCRdb alone, since no DNA is present to check it. Germline V gene data show CDR1 as SEHNR and CDR2 as FQNEAQ (reference sequence). The CDR3 is 15 amino acids.

The V call is TRBV11-2, the J call TRBJ2-5; TCRdb names TRBD2, which stays unverified in the absence of DNA. The V gene's germline CDR1 is SGHAT and CDR2 FQNNGV. The CDR3 consists of 15 residues. Here the CDR3 reads CASSLGDYRQETQYF.

The chain combines TRBV11-2 with TRBJ2-1; TCRdb selects TRBD1, and the lack of DNA leaves this call unchecked. The CDR3 contains 15 residues. Germline V CDR1 and CDR2: SGHAT, FQNNGV. CDR3 amino acids: CASSSPGQEYNEQFF.

The chain has TRBV5-1 and TRBJ2-5; the D gene TCRdb calls, TRBD2, cannot be checked with no DNA. Per germline, CDR1 SGHRS and CDR2 YFSETQ. The length of the CDR3 is 17 residues. The chain's CDR3 is CASRTGSGGLSQETQYF.

This chain uses TRBV18 with TRBJ2-1; there is no DNA to check the TCRdb D call of TRBD2. The CDR3 is made up of 15 amino acids. Germline CDR1 and CDR2: KGHSH and LQKENI. CDR3 loop: CASFPGLADYNEQFF.

V usage is TRBV11-2 and J usage is TRBJ2-5; no DNA is available, so the TRBD2 call from TCRdb remains unchecked. The CDR3 is made up of 17 amino acids. Germline-derived CDR1 and CDR2 are SGHAT and FQNNGV. The CDR3 sequence: CASSLVPSGSLAQTQYF.

CDR3: CASSPAGNHDYNEQFF. This rearrangement joins TRBV5-6 to TRBJ2-1. There are 16 residues in the CDR3. The germline gives CDR1 SGHDT, CDR2 YYEEEE. The variable domain in full, with the rest retrieved from reference TRBV5-6 and TRBJ2-1, is DAGVTQSPTHLIKTRGQQVTLRCSPKSGHDTVSWYQQALGQGPQFIFQYYEEEERQRGNFPDRFSGHQFPNYSSELNVNALLLGDSALYLCASSPAGNHDYNEQFFGPGTRLTVL.

The chain uses TRBV7-9 and TRBJ2-7. Germline V CDR1 and CDR2: SEHNR, FQNEAQ (reference sequence). This CDR3 spans 15 amino acids. The CDR3 sequence is CASSFAFQGVHEQYF.

The genes are TRBV20-1 and TRBJ2-7. The CDR3 is 13 amino acids. Germline V lookup: CDR1 DFQATT, CDR2 SNEGSKA (reference sequence). This chain's CDR3 is CSARDARNYEQYF.

This chain uses TRBV7-9 with TRBJ2-4; TCRdb gives TRBD2 as the D gene, but with no DNA this cannot be confirmed. This CDR3 is built from 17 residues. Germline values: CDR1 SEHNR, CDR2 FQNEAQ (reference sequence). The CDR3 reads CASSPRTSGVVKNIQYF.